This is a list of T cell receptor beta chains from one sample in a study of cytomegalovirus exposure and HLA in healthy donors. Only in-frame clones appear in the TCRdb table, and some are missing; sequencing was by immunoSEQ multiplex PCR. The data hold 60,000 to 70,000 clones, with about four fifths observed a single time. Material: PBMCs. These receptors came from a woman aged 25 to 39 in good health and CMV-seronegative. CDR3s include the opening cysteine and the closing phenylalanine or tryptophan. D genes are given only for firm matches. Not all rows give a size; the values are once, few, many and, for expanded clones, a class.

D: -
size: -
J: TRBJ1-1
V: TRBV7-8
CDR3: CASSLATGGLWNTEAFF
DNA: TGTGCCAGCAGCTTAGCCACTGGGGGACTTTGGAACACTGAAGCTTTCTTT

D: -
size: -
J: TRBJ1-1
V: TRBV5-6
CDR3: CASSPLQAPAFF
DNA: TGTGCCAGCAGCCCATTACAGGCCCCAGCTTTCTTT

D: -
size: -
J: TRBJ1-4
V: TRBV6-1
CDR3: CASSARGGVTNEKLFF
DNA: TGTGCCAGCAGTGCGCGGGGCGGGGTGACTAATGAAAAACTGTTTTTT

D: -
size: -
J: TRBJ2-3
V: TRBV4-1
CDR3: CASSQDPPGAGSPDTQYF
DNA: TGCGCCAGCAGCCAAGATCCCCCCGGGGCGGGGAGTCCAGATACGCAGTATTTT

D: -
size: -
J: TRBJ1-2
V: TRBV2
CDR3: CASSSDTDYGYTF
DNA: TGTGCCAGCAGTTCGGACACAGACTATGGCTACACCTTC

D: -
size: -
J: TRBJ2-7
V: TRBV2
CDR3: CASSVRGDWYEQYF
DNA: TGTGCCAGCAGTGTTAGGGGCGATTGGTACGAGCAGTACTTC

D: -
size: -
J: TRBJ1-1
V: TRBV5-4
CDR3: CASSPSPGGTEAFF
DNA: TGTGCCAGCAGCCCCTCGCCGGGGGGCACTGAAGCTTTCTTT

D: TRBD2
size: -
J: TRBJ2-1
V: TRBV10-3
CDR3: CAISLAGLTYNEQFF
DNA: TGTGCCATCAGCTTAGCGGGTTTAACCTACAATGAGCAGTTCTTC

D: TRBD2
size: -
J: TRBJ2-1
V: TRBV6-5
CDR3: CASSEPGLAYNEQFF
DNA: TGTGCCAGCAGCGAGCCGGGACTAGCTTACAATGAGCAGTTCTTC

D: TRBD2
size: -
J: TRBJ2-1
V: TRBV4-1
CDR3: CASSQGTSGHNEQFF
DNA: TGCGCCAGCAGCCAAGGGACTAGCGGACACAATGAGCAGTTCTTC

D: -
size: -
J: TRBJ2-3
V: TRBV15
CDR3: CATSPARVTDTQYF
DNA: TGTGCCACCAGCCCCGCCAGGGTCACAGATACGCAGTATTTT

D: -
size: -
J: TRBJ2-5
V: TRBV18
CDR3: CASSLQEQETQYF
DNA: TGTGCCAGCTCACTACAGGAGCAAGAGACCCAGTACTTC

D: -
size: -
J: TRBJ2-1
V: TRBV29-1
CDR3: CSVDSLRNEQFF
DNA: TGCAGCGTTGACAGCTTGCGGAATGAGCAGTTCTTC

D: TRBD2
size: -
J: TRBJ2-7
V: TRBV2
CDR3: CASSELAGYEQYF
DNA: TGTGCCAGCAGTGAACTAGCGGGATACGAGCAGTACTTC

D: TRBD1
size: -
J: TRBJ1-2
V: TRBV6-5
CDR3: CASSYGQGADYTF
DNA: TGTGCCAGCAGTTACGGACAGGGGGCGGACTACACCTTC

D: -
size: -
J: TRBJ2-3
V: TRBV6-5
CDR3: CASSLRGAGDTQYF
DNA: TGTGCCAGCAGTTTAAGGGGCGCCGGTGATACGCAGTATTTT

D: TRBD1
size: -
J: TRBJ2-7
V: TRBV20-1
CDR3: CSPTGTGEQYF
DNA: TGCAGTCCCACAGGGACAGGAGAGCAGTACTTC

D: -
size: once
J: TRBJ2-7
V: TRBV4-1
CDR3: CASSQGAGAGYEQYF
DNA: TGCGCCAGCAGCCAAGGGGCGGGGGCAGGATACGAGCAGTACTTC

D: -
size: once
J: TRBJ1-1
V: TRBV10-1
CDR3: CASRPGLAEAFF
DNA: TGCGCCAGCAGACCAGGGTTGGCTGAAGCTTTCTTT

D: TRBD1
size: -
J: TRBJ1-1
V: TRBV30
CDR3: CACQDRGGTEAFF
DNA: TGTGCCTGTCAGGACAGGGGAGGGACTGAAGCTTTCTTT

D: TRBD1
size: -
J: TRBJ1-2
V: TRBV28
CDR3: CASSPPDRVYYGYTF
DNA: TGTGCCAGCAGTCCGCCAGACAGGGTCTACTATGGCTACACCTTC

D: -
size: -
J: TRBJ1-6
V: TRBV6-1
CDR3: CASSEKISVNSPLHF
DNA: TGTGCCAGCAGTGAAAAAATCAGCGTGAATTCACCCCTCCACTTT

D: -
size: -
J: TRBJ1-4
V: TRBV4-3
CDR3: CASSQVQGAIEKLFF
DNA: TGCGCCAGCAGCCAAGTACAAGGAGCCATTGAAAAACTGTTTTTT

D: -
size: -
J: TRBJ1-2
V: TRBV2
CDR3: CASRQGSNYGYTF
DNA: TGTGCCAGCCGTCAGGGGTCTAACTATGGCTACACCTTC

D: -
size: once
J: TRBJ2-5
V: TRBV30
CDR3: CAWVRLESGETQYF
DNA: TGTGCCTGGGTACGACTTGAAAGCGGAGAGACCCAGTACTTC

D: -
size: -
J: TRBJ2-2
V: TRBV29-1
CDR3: CSVESSVGALNTGELFF
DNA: TGCAGCGTTGAATCCAGCGTGGGAGCCTTAAACACCGGGGAGCTGTTTTTT

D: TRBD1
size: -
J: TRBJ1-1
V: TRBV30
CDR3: CAWMGQRFEAFF
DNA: TGTGCCTGGATGGGACAGCGGTTTGAAGCTTTCTTT

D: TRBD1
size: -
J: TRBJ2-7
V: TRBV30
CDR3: CAWNGDSLTYEQYF
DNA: TGTGCCTGGAATGGGGACAGCCTCACCTACGAGCAGTACTTC

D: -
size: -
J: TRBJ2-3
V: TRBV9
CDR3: CASSPEHDTQYF
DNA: TGTGCCAGCAGCCCCGAGCATGATACGCAGTATTTT

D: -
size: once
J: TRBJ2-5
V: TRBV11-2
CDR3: CASSLGQKETQYF
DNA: TGTGCCAGCAGCTTAGGACAGAAGGAGACCCAGTACTTC

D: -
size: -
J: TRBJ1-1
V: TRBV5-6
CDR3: CASSLRSGTEAFF
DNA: TGTGCCAGCAGCTTGCGGTCGGGCACTGAAGCTTTCTTT

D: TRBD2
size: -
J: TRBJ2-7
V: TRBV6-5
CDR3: CASSYSSGVAYEQYF
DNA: TGTGCCAGCAGTTACTCGAGCGGGGTAGCCTACGAGCAGTACTTC

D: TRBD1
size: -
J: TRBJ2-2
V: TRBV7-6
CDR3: CASSFDRANTGELFF
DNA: TGTGCCAGCAGCTTCGACAGGGCGAACACCGGGGAGCTGTTTTTT

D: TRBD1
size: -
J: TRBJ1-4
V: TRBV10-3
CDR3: CAISEDREGEKLFF
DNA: TGTGCCATCAGTGAAGACAGGGAAGGTGAAAAACTGTTTTTT

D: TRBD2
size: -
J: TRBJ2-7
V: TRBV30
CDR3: CAWRGTSGRNFYEQYF
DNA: TGTGCCTGGAGGGGGACTAGCGGGAGAAACTTCTACGAGCAGTACTTC

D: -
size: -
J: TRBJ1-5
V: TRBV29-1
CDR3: CSVAEGGNQPQHF
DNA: TGCAGCGTTGCTGAGGGCGGCAATCAGCCCCAGCATTTT

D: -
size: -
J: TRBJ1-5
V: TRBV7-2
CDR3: CASSLDQGSRMPQHF
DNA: TGTGCCAGCAGCTTAGACCAGGGGTCTCGCATGCCCCAGCATTTT

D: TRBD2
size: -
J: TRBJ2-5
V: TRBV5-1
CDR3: CASSTRTSGPQETQYF
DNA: TGCGCCAGCAGCACCCGCACTAGCGGTCCGCAAGAGACCCAGTACTTC

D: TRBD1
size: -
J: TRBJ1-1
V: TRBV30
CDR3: CAWDPGQGSTEAFF
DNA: TGTGCCTGGGACCCAGGACAGGGGAGCACTGAAGCTTTCTTT

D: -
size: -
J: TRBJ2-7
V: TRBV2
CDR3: CASRTEVGEQYF
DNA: TGTGCCAGCAGGACGGAGGTGGGTGAGCAGTACTTC

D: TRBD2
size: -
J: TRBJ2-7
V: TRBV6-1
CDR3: CASERHGGASYEQYF
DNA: TGTGCCAGCGAACGTCACGGGGGGGCCTCCTACGAGCAGTACTTC

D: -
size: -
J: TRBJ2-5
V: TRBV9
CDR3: CASSVAREATQYF
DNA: TGTGCCAGCAGCGTAGCTCGGGAAGCGACCCAGTACTTC

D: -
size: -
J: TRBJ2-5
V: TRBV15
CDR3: CATSSSGEVQETQYF
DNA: TGTGCCACCAGCAGCTCGGGGGAGGTCCAAGAGACCCAGTACTTC